This TCR beta chain was identified in a study of T-cell reconstitution after alpha-beta-depleted transplantation in children (dated by TCRdb to 2015 to 2016). In the study overall: The study quantitatively tracked T-cell immune reconstitution after TCRalphabeta/CD19-depleted allogeneic hematopoietic cell transplantation in children using TCR repertoire profiling.

The CDR3 runs 13 residues from the cysteine to the phenylalanine. Here the CDR3 DNA is all that survives: 39 bases in frame from base 1. V is pared back by 5 bases and J by 0 bases, with 7 bases lying between the germline termini. The germline V gene sets CDR1 to MGHRA and CDR2 to YSYEKL. There are many counts of this clonotype. It lacks a known antigen. Qualities for individual bases were not recorded, and no much larger clone is one base off. In the paper's terms, the treatment or condition label means: allogeneic hematopoietic cell transplantation with graft depleted of TCRalphabeta T cells and CD19 B cells. The transplant recipients were children given TCRalphabeta/CD19-depleted allogeneic hematopoietic cell grafts. Libraries were made using PCR. Sequencer: Illumina HiSeq 2500. TCR library preparation used molecular barcoding, with unique molecular identifiers applied to normalize quantification of the TCRbeta repertoire. Using fastp at Q25 and MiXCR, TCRdb reprocessed the public reads and kept productive beta chains. For every CDR3 protein sequence, its rows merge into one entry that carries the most common genes and DNA. The sample table shows 350,000 to 500,000 distinct CDR3 sequences, and about 45% are seen once. The ten largest clones capture under 35% of the sample.

The full study reports these points: In some patients, high TCRbeta diversity at day 60 was attributed to recipient T cells and intrathymic progenitors that had survived conditioning. The apparently early alphabetaT-cell count recovery about two months after transplant was reportedly dependent on only several hundred rapidly expanded clones derived from non-depleted graft cells. Over the following months the frequencies of hyperexpanded clones went down, and after one year T-cell counts and TCRbeta diversity were mostly credited to newly produced T cells.

This TCR was sampled from a girl aged 2-10 years with aplastic anemia, due to receive a stem cell transplant. Recombination connected TRBV4-1 to TRBJ1-1, with no D gene named confidently. Sequences were derived from PBMCs, sampled before TCRalphabeta/CD19-depleted stem cell transplant. The DNA reads as follows: TGCGCCAGCAGCAGTCGGCTGAACACTGAAGCTTTCTTT. It is translated as CASSSRLNTEAFF.